This record covers a single TCR beta chain. The target antigen is unknown. Produced via immunoSEQ multiplex PCR; TCRdb's table is partial and in-frame only. The profile shows approximately 210,000 clones, around 88% of them singletons. With 4 bases clipped from V and 3 bases from J, the junction kept 3 bases outside the gene matches. The CDR3 spans 13 residues. Per germline, CDR1 SGDLS and CDR2 YYNGEE. This record comes from a study of cytomegalovirus exposure and HLA in healthy donors. General study points: A later analysis found first-cohort TCR clusters tended to co-occur in the 120 validation repertoires. High sensitivity and specificity were reportedly achieved when the classifier diagnosed cytomegalovirus status.

Sequencing was carried out using PBMCs. This TCR was recovered from a woman between 18 and 29 years old in good health and CMV-seronegative. J is TRBJ2-5 and V is TRBV9; 7 nucleotides match TRBD2. In DNA form, the CDR3 reads TGTGCCAGCAGCCCTGGACTAGAAGAGACCCAGTACTTC. Its protein product is CASSPGLEETQYF.